This T cell receptor (beta chain) was captured by sequencing in a study of spatial heterogeneity in lung cancer. About the research overall: Each distinct TCR and UMI combination averaged more than ten appearances in raw reads.

Each TCR cDNA molecule bore a unique molecular identifier. TCRdb fed the 5' RACE reads into MiXCR, producing one record per CDR3 protein. The sample holds 82,000 or so distinct CDR3 sequences, 10% to 15% seen once. This clonotype was seen a few times. The CDR3 length is 13 residues. Germline assignment: CDR1 SNHLY and CDR2 FYNNEI. V gave up 3 bases and J gave up 9 bases, with 12 bases separating them. Time point reported: sample taken at primary tumor resection. Whole RNA was taken from tumor, nontumor lung or frozen PBMC; it was then sequenced unsorted. Untreated early-stage non-small cell lung cancer patients, over 55 in total, were the donors.

Sequenced material: PBMCs, taken at surgery. The chain is built from TRBV2 and TRBJ2-1; either TRBD1 or TRBD2 may fit D (5 bases each). The clonotype was recovered from a male donor with early-stage non-small cell lung cancer. The CDR3 protein is CASSDGPGREQFF. DNA of the CDR3: TGTGCCAGCAGTGACGGACCGGGACGTGAGCAGTTCTTC.